Each of the 17 T cell receptor beta chains below was sequenced from the same sample in a study of T-cell reconstitution after alpha-beta-depleted transplantation in children. Unique molecular identifiers tagged the TCRbeta library. TCRdb fed the PCR reads into MiXCR, producing one record per CDR3 protein. Here the sample spans 580,000 or so distinct CDR3 sequences, approximately 22% being singletons. This material consisted of PBMCs, mostly from graft donor cells, taken 360 days after TCRalphabeta/CD19-depleted stem cell transplant. These receptors were taken from a boy under two years old who had a stem cell transplant for acute myeloid leukemia, so the T cells may come from the graft donor.

The chain links TRBV10-3 to TRBJ2-7, with TRBD1 matching over 7 bases. V lost 4 bases to trimming and J lost 1 base; unmatched junction nucleotides: 7. This CDR3 contains 15 residues. Germline V CDR1 and CDR2: ENHRY, SYGVKD. Written as DNA, the CDR3 is TGTGCCATCAGTGCAGGGGACAGAGGATCCTACGAGCAGTACGTC. Protein sequence: CAISAGDRGSYEQYV.

The chain combines TRBV29-1 with TRBJ2-3; D not resolved. Trimming stripped 7 bases from V and 5 bases from J, with 10 bases between. The CDR3 loop spans 11 amino acids. Germline CDR1 and CDR2: SQVTM and ANQGSEA. The CDR3 coding sequence is TGCAGCGCCCCCTTTATAGATACGCAGTATTTT. This gives the protein CSAPFIDTQYF.

CDR3 sequence reads: CASSIQLPQRYFNYGYTF. Written as DNA, the CDR3 is TGTGCCAGCAGCATTCAGCTGCCCCAGCGCTATTTTAACTATGGCTACACCTTC. This chain uses TRBV7-2 with TRBJ1-2; D not certain. This CDR3 comprises 18 residues. The germline gives CDR1 SGHTA, CDR2 FQGNSA. Trimming pared 5 bases from V and 1 base from J, leaving 23 bases between.

The rearrangement uses TRBV11-2 and TRBJ2-3; D might be TRBD1 (6 bases). The germline V and J ends were trimmed by 5 bases and 6 bases, with 18 bases remaining between them. CDR1 is SGHAT and CDR2 is FQNNGV in the germline V gene. This CDR3 contains 15 residues. The CDR3 region is CASSQGLQGSDTQYF. The CDR3 DNA sequence: TGTGCCAGCAGCCAAGGACTCCAGGGGTCGGATACGCAGTATTTT.

The chain carries TRBV4-2 and TRBJ2-1; the D gene is possibly TRBD2 (6 bases). Per germline, CDR1 LGHNA and CDR2 YNFKEQ. Trimming cost V 4 bases and J 0 bases, with 13 bases left between them. The CDR3 is 16 residues long. DNA of the CDR3: TGTGCCAGCAGCCCAGAAGTCGGGGGCTCCTACAATGAGCAGTTCTTC. This encodes CASSPEVGGSYNEQFF.

This clonotype occurred many times. The chain has TRBV14 and TRBJ2-3; D may be TRBD1 (5 bases). Germline CDR1 reads SGHDN; CDR2 reads FVKESK. Trimming removed 2 bases from V and 1 base from J, with 10 bases in between. CDR3 length: 15 residues. CDR3: CASSQRGAGTDTQYF. The CDR3 DNA reads as TGTGCCAGCAGCCAACGTGGGGCAGGCACAGATACGCAGTATTTT.

The chain combines TRBV5-1 with TRBJ2-3, with D possibly TRBD2 on 5 matching bases. Germline V gene data show CDR1 as SGHRS and CDR2 as YFSETQ. The length of the CDR3 is 14 residues. V lost 0 bases and J 3 bases, leaving 8 bases between the germline ends. The CDR3 loop reads CASSLAPGTDTQYF. CDR3 coding DNA: TGCGCCAGCAGCTTGGCCCCGGGGACAGATACGCAGTATTTT.

This clonotype was picked up many times. This chain connects TRBV13 to TRBJ2-1, with 9 bases aligning to TRBD1. This CDR3 region has 16 residues. V gave up 5 bases and J gave up 8 bases; unmatched junction bases: 13. Germline V gene sequence: CDR1 PRHDT, CDR2 FYEKMQ (reference sequence). CDR3 sequence reads: CASSPSQGTGYYEQFF. In DNA, the CDR3 is TGTGCCAGCAGCCCCTCCCAGGGGACAGGGTACTATGAGCAGTTCTTC.

The gene calls are TRBV20-1 and TRBJ2-7, with a possible D match to TRBD1 (5 bases). Germline-derived CDR1 and CDR2 are DFQATT and SNEGSKA (reference sequence). V was shortened by 3 bases and J by 4 bases, with 10 bases between the two germline ends. The CDR3 spans 12 residues. The CDR3 sequence is CSARDTVYEQYV. The DNA for the CDR3 is TGCAGTGCTAGGGACACCGTTTACGAGCAGTACGTC.

This clonotype occurred many times. This rearrangement joins TRBV6-1 to TRBJ1-1; no clear D gene. The length of the CDR3 is 14 residues. V lost 2 bases, J lost 4 bases, and 11 bases lay in between. The germline V gene encodes CDR1 MNHNS and CDR2 SASEGT. CDR3 in DNA: TGTGCCAGCAGTGAAAAGCAGCAGTTCACTGAAGCTTTCTTT. This translates into CASSEKQQFTEAFF.

This clonotype appeared many times. The chain recombines TRBV5-1 with TRBJ2-5; no firm D call. Between the trimmed V and J ends, which lost 6 bases and 2 bases, there was a span of 5 bases. This CDR3 spans 11 amino acids. Germline CDR1 SGHRS, CDR2 YFSETQ. CDR3: CASKDQETQYF. The DNA of the CDR3 is TGCGCCAGCAAGGATCAAGAGACCCAGTACTTC.

This chain connects TRBV20-1 to TRBJ2-5, with a possible D match to TRBD2 (6 bases). CDR1 DFQATT and CDR2 SNEGSKA come from the germline V gene (reference sequence). The CDR3 sequence is 12 residues long. V gave up 6 bases and J gave up 5 bases, with 13 bases separating them. The CDR3 DNA reads TGCAGTGCCGGACCTGGGAGGGAGACCCAGTACTTC. Translated, it gives CSAGPGRETQYF.

This clonotype was recorded at least ten times. V is TRBV27 and J is TRBJ1-2, with unresolved D. The CDR3 loop spans 11 amino acids. Trimming took off 4 bases at V and 7 bases at J, with 7 bases between the two ends. Germline V lookup: CDR1 MNHEY, CDR2 SMNVEV (reference sequence). For the CDR3, the DNA is TGTGCCAGCAGTTATTGGGTTGGCTACACCTTC. The encoded protein is CASSYWVGYTF.

As DNA, the CDR3 is TGTGCCAGCAGCGGCAGGGGGCTAGCATCGACTGAAGCTTTCTTT. Translating it yields CASSGRGLASTEAFF. The rearrangement joins TRBV5-5 to TRBJ1-1; TRBD1 aligns across 8 bases. From germline, CDR1 is SGHKS and CDR2 YYEKEE (reference sequence). J was trimmed by 5 bases and V by 4 bases; bases with no gene match: 10. The CDR3 length is 15 residues.

V and J are TRBV27 and TRBJ2-1; D tentatively reads TRBD1 or TRBD2 (6 bases each). The V end lost 0 bases, the J end lost 10 bases, and 16 bases lay between the germline ends. Germline loops: CDR1 MNHEY, CDR2 SMNVEV (reference sequence). The CDR3 totals 15 residues. The CDR3 spells CASSLSSGARGEQFF. The CDR3 DNA is TGTGCCAGCAGTTTATCGTCGGGGGCCCGGGGGGAGCAGTTCTTC.

V and J are TRBV12-3 or TRBV12-4 and TRBJ2-7, with 8 nucleotides matching TRBD1. This CDR3 contains 14 residues. V trimming: 7 bases; J trimming: 2 bases; junction bases outside the gene matches: 7. CDR3 amino acids: CASNRRDRPYEQYF. In DNA form, the CDR3 reads TGTGCCAGCAACCGACGGGACAGGCCCTACGAGCAGTACTTC.

The rearrangement uses TRBV5-1 and TRBJ2-5; possible D gene TRBD1, 5 bases. V was shortened by 2 bases and J by 2 bases, with 19 bases between the two germline ends. Germline V gene sequence: CDR1 SGHRS, CDR2 YFSETQ. The CDR3 is made up of 17 amino acids. CDR3 nucleotides: TGCGCCAGCAGCTTTACTGGAAGGTGGCCAGGGCAAGAGACCCAGTACTTC. This gives the protein CASSFTGRWPGQETQYF.